A selection of T cell receptor beta chains follows, all from one sample in a study of blood T cells in healthy people across ages. TCRdb reprocessed the 5' RACE reads with MiXCR, giving one entry per CDR3 protein. The sample carries about 730,000 distinct CDR3 sequences, more than 40% recorded once. Sequences were obtained from blood. These TCRs come from a woman in her sixties in good health. Both conserved end residues are part of each CDR3. D genes are given only for firm matches. A row's size may be missing; if present it is once, few, many or a size class.

d_gene: -
j_gene: TRBJ2-6
abundance: -
v_gene: TRBV9
CDR3aa: CASRRNSGANVLTF
CDR3nt: TGTGCCAGCAGGAGGAACTCTGGGGCCAACGTCCTGACTTTC

d_gene: TRBD2
j_gene: TRBJ2-1
abundance: -
v_gene: TRBV7-6
CDR3aa: CASSHNSGSSYEQFF
CDR3nt: TGTGCCAGCAGCCATAATAGCGGGAGTAGCTATGAGCAGTTCTTC

d_gene: TRBD1
j_gene: TRBJ2-6
abundance: -
v_gene: TRBV6-5
CDR3aa: CASSYRDSSGANVLTF
CDR3nt: TGTGCCAGCAGTTACAGGGACAGCTCTGGGGCCAACGTCCTGACTTTC

d_gene: -
j_gene: TRBJ1-1
abundance: -
v_gene: TRBV11-3
CDR3aa: CASNPSTVPNTEAFF
CDR3nt: TGTGCCAGCAACCCATCCACAGTCCCGAACACTGAAGCTTTCTTT

d_gene: TRBD2
j_gene: TRBJ2-1
abundance: few
v_gene: TRBV6-2/TRBV6-3
CDR3aa: CASSPGTSGRAEQFF
CDR3nt: TGTGCCAGCAGCCCAGGGACTAGCGGGAGGGCAGAGCAGTTCTTC

d_gene: -
j_gene: TRBJ2-3
abundance: many
v_gene: TRBV7-6
CDR3aa: CASSLAMGTDTQYF
CDR3nt: TGTGCCAGCAGCTTGGCGATGGGCACAGATACGCAGTATTTT

d_gene: TRBD1
j_gene: TRBJ1-4
abundance: -
v_gene: TRBV20-1
CDR3aa: CSARTGQGTGEKLFF
CDR3nt: TGCAGTGCTAGGACCGGACAGGGGACGGGTGAAAAACTGTTTTTT

d_gene: -
j_gene: TRBJ2-3
abundance: -
v_gene: TRBV3-1
CDR3aa: CASSQSMNTQYF
CDR3nt: TGTGCCAGCAGCCAATCGATGAATACGCAGTATTTT

d_gene: -
j_gene: TRBJ2-5
abundance: few
v_gene: TRBV20-1
CDR3aa: CSATELQETQYF
CDR3nt: TGCAGTGCTACAGAACTTCAAGAGACCCAGTACTTC

d_gene: -
j_gene: TRBJ2-1
abundance: -
v_gene: TRBV6-2/TRBV6-3
CDR3aa: CASGDTSLSSNEQFF
CDR3nt: TGTGCCAGCGGGGACACCTCTCTCTCGTCGAATGAGCAGTTCTTC

d_gene: -
j_gene: TRBJ2-7
abundance: -
v_gene: TRBV20-1
CDR3aa: CSARVQAYEQYF
CDR3nt: TGCAGTGCTAGGGTCCAGGCCTACGAGCAGTACTTC

d_gene: -
j_gene: TRBJ1-2
abundance: few
v_gene: TRBV7-2
CDR3aa: CATVTLSGRPGYTF
CDR3nt: TGTGCCACCGTCACATTGTCAGGGAGACCTGGCTACACCTTC

d_gene: -
j_gene: TRBJ1-1
abundance: -
v_gene: TRBV18
CDR3aa: CASSPPFTGNTEAFF
CDR3nt: TGTGCCAGCTCACCACCTTTTACAGGGAACACTGAAGCTTTCTTT

d_gene: -
j_gene: TRBJ1-5
abundance: -
v_gene: TRBV28
CDR3aa: CASQGVNYSNQPQHF
CDR3nt: TGTGCCAGCCAGGGTGTCAACTATAGCAATCAGCCCCAGCATTTT

d_gene: -
j_gene: TRBJ2-5
abundance: many
v_gene: TRBV10-3
CDR3aa: CAISESVRETQYF
CDR3nt: TGTGCCATCAGTGAGTCCGTTCGGGAGACCCAGTACTTC

d_gene: -
j_gene: TRBJ2-1
abundance: few
v_gene: TRBV11-2
CDR3aa: CASSLDLSQGSRVGEQFF
CDR3nt: TGTGCCAGCAGCTTAGACCTCTCACAGGGTTCAAGAGTCGGTGAGCAGTTCTTC

d_gene: -
j_gene: TRBJ1-1
abundance: once
v_gene: TRBV4-2
CDR3aa: CASSQEQNTGAFF
CDR3nt: TGTGCCAGCAGCCAAGAACAGAACACTGGAGCTTTCTTT

d_gene: -
j_gene: TRBJ2-7
abundance: -
v_gene: TRBV14
CDR3aa: CASSQGRWASYEQYF
CDR3nt: TGTGCCAGCAGCCAAGGCCGATGGGCGTCCTACGAGCAGTACTTC

d_gene: TRBD2
j_gene: TRBJ2-1
abundance: -
v_gene: TRBV5-5
CDR3aa: CASSPTTSGSLNEQFF
CDR3nt: TGTGCCAGCAGCCCTACGACTAGCGGTAGCTTGAATGAGCAGTTCTTC

d_gene: -
j_gene: TRBJ2-3
abundance: -
v_gene: TRBV12-3/TRBV12-4
CDR3aa: CTSRRGTFSTDTQYF
CDR3nt: TGTACCAGCAGACGAGGGACATTTAGCACAGATACGCAGTATTTT

d_gene: -
j_gene: TRBJ2-7
abundance: -
v_gene: TRBV20-1
CDR3aa: CSSQLGVGGGEQYF
CDR3nt: TGCAGTTCGCAGCTCGGTGTGGGAGGAGGTGAGCAGTACTTC

d_gene: TRBD1
j_gene: TRBJ1-4
abundance: -
v_gene: TRBV5-1
CDR3aa: CASTTTGGAGEKLFF
CDR3nt: TGCGCCAGCACCACGACAGGGGGCGCGGGAGAAAAACTGTTTTTT

d_gene: -
j_gene: TRBJ2-7
abundance: -
v_gene: TRBV20-1
CDR3aa: CSARLDYEQYF
CDR3nt: TGCAGTGCTAGATTAGACTACGAGCAGTACTTC